The clone carrying this TCR beta chain has at least ten counts. Its antigen remains unknown. This specimen belongs to a study of response to subunit inactivated influenza vaccine. TCRdb processed the RT-PCR reads anew with MiXCR; each CDR3 protein has one entry. The table has hundreds of thousands of distinct CDR3 sequences, around 15% seen once. Study-wide results and limits: Each seasonal influenza vaccination recruits few new T cells, the authors suggested.

The CDR3 extends over 11 amino acids. The V end was cut by 8 bases, the J end by 3 bases, with 8 bases between. Germline V gene data show CDR1 as ENHRY and CDR2 as SYGVKD. V gene TRBV10-3 combines with J gene TRBJ2-7; the D is unclear. This sequence was found in a man between 50 and 59 years old who received an inactivated influenza vaccine. The sample consisted of PBMCs from blood, taken less than 15 days before vaccination. CDR3 nucleotide sequence: TGTGCCATCGCGAACAACTACGAGCAGTACTTC. Its translation: CAIANNYEQYF.